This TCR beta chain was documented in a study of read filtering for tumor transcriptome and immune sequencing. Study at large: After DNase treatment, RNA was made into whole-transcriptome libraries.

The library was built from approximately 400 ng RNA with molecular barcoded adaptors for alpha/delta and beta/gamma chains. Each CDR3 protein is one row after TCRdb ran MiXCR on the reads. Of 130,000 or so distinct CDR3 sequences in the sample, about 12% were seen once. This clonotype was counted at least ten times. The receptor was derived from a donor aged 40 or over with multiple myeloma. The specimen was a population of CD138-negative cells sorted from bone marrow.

This CDR3 reads CSARDPGLANPYEQYF. The CDR3 DNA reads as TGCAGTGCTAGAGATCCCGGTCTAGCGAACCCCTACGAGCAGTACTTC. The V and J genes are TRBV20-1 and TRBJ2-7; tentatively, D is TRBD2 (6 bases). V dropped 0 bases and J dropped 2 bases, with 17 bases sitting between them. From germline, CDR1 is DFQATT and CDR2 SNEGSKA (reference sequence). CDR3 size: 16 residues.